This entry lists 17 T cell receptor beta chains sequenced from one sample in a study. MiXCR, run by TCRdb on the RT-PCR reads, gives a single entry per CDR3 protein. The sample includes hundreds of thousands of distinct CDR3 sequences, about 14% of them seen just once. What was sequenced was memory CD4+ T cells from blood. Source of these receptors: a female donor in good health, serving as a healthy control.

This clonotype occurred many times. CDR3 in amino acids: CASSSGTSGRNEQFF. CDR3 in DNA: TGTGCCAGCAGTTCCGGGACTAGCGGGAGGAATGAGCAGTTCTTC. The V gene is TRBV6-6, the J gene TRBJ2-1, with TRBD2 matching 15 bases. This CDR3 is 15 amino acids long. V shed 4 bases and J 7 bases; nucleotides not matched to a gene: 2. The germline CDR1 and CDR2 sequences are MNHNY and SVGAGI (reference sequence).

This clonotype was observed many times. The V gene is TRBV5-4, the J gene TRBJ1-2; D remains unclear. The V gene's germline CDR1 is SGHNT and CDR2 YYREEE (reference sequence). The CDR3 extends over 12 amino acids. V was shortened by 0 bases and J by 7 bases, with 7 bases between the two germline ends. The CDR3 region has the DNA TGTGCCAGCAGCTTGGAAGGGCCTGGCTACACCTTC. Its protein is CASSLEGPGYTF.

This clonotype appeared a few times. J is TRBJ1-5 and V is TRBV20-1; D uncertain. V was clipped by 3 bases and J by 9 bases, with 15 bases between them. Germline CDR1 reads DFQATT; CDR2 reads SNEGSKA (reference sequence). The CDR3 sequence is 13 residues long. CDR3 in DNA: TGCAGTGCTAGCGGCCAGTCCAAGGGGCCCCAGCATTTT. Its translation: CSASGQSKGPQHF.

This clonotype occurred many times. V is TRBV10-3 and J is TRBJ2-1; D unclear. The V gene's germline CDR1 is ENHRY and CDR2 SYGVKD. V was trimmed by 10 bases and J by 5 bases, leaving 18 bases between them. The length of the CDR3 is 14 residues. The CDR3 reads CATRETDTHNEQFF. The CDR3 DNA reads as TGTGCCACCAGAGAGACTGACACCCACAATGAGCAGTTCTTC.

The chain uses TRBV19 and TRBJ1-4; possible D gene TRBD1, 5 bases. This CDR3 spans 14 amino acids. From germline, CDR1 is LNHDA and CDR2 SQIVND (reference sequence). The V end lost 7 bases, the J end lost 4 bases, and 13 bases lay between the germline ends. The CDR3 DNA is TGTGCCAGTACAGATGGGGCAGATAATGAAAAACTGTTTTTT. This codes for CASTDGADNEKLFF.

This clonotype was picked up many times. This chain's CDR3 is CASSSGTNNEQFF. The DNA of the CDR3 is TGCGCCAGCAGCTCGGGGACGAACAATGAGCAGTTCTTC. The genes are TRBV5-1 and TRBJ2-1; perhaps D is TRBD1 or TRBD2 (5 bases each). This CDR3 spans 13 amino acids. Per the germline V gene, CDR1 is SGHRS and CDR2 is YFSETQ. The V gene lost 3 bases and the J gene lost 5 bases, with 9 bases spanning the gap.

The CDR3 region is CASSSGQTGSQPQHF. The DNA for the CDR3 is TGTGCCAGCAGCTCCGGCCAAACAGGGAGTCAGCCCCAGCATTTT. The chain is built from TRBV7-9 and TRBJ1-5, with D tentatively TRBD1 (6 bases). V was pared by 4 bases and J by 6 bases, with 16 bases between. Germline V gives CDR1 SEHNR, CDR2 FQNEAQ (reference sequence). The CDR3 covers 15 residues.

The J gene is TRBJ2-2, the V gene TRBV4-2; the match to TRBD2 covers 8 bases. The CDR3 totals 15 residues. Trimming removed 6 bases from V and 5 bases from J; junction bases left unmatched: 8. The V gene's germline CDR1 is LGHNA and CDR2 YNFKEQ. DNA for the CDR3: TGTGCCAGCAGGGGAGCGGGAGCAGAGACCGGGGAGCTGTTTTTT. Protein product: CASRGAGAETGELFF.

A few counts support this clonotype. The chain uses TRBV7-2 and TRBJ1-2; 10 bases line up with TRBD1. This CDR3 has 16 residues. The trim removed 5 bases at V and 5 bases at J, leaving 11 bases unmatched. CDR1 is SGHTA, CDR2 FQGNSA, per germline. The CDR3 region has the DNA TGTGCCAGCAGCCCTGATCGACAGGGGGCCGCGTATGGCTACACCTTC. The encoded protein is CASSPDRQGAAYGYTF.

The chain has TRBV28 and TRBJ1-2, with 9 bases fitting TRBD1. J was trimmed by 4 bases and V by 5 bases; bases with no gene match: 14. Germline CDR1 and CDR2: MDHEN and SYDVKM. The CDR3 totals 17 residues. CDR3 bases: TGTGCCAGCAGTGTCCCAGTAGCCGGGACAGGGATCTATGGCTACACCTTC. Translating gives CASSVPVAGTGIYGYTF.

The chain recombines TRBV18 with TRBJ1-3; D may be TRBD1 (5 bases). The CDR3 spans 13 residues. V lost 6 bases, J lost 8 bases, and 14 bases lay in between. The germline V gene encodes CDR1 KGHSH and CDR2 LQKENI. CDR3 coding DNA: TGTGCCAGCTCTCCGGGGCAGGGTGACACCATATATTTT. This gives the protein CASSPGQGDTIYF. Drawing the rest from reference TRBV18 and TRBJ1-3, the complete variable domain is NAGVMQNPRHLVRRRGQEARLRCSPMKGHSHVYWYRQLPEEGLKFMVYLQKENIIDESGMPKERFSAEFPKEGPSILRIQQVVRGDSAAYFCASSPGQGDTIYFGEGSWLTVV.

The chain employs TRBV2 and TRBJ2-3, with D unclear. The CDR3 sequence is 12 residues long. Germline-derived CDR1 and CDR2 are SNHLY and FYNNEI. Trimming pared 6 bases from V and 8 bases from J, leaving 12 bases between. CDR3 bases: TGTGCCAGCAGCCCCCGTTGGTCTACGCAGTATTTT. This codes for CASSPRWSTQYF.

This clonotype was seen ten or more times. The V call is TRBV29-1, the J call TRBJ2-7; D possibly matches TRBD1 or TRBD2 (5 bases each). V lost 7 bases to trimming and J lost 6 bases, with 13 bases between them. The CDR3 runs 11 residues. Germline V gene data show CDR1 as SQVTM and CDR2 as ANQGSEA. The CDR3 DNA follows: TGCAGCGCCGGGACGACGAGCGAGCAGTACTTC. Encoded protein: CSAGTTSEQYF.

The CDR3 coding sequence is TGTGCCAGCATTTCACCGACAGGAGCCTCCTACAATGAGCAGTTCTTC. Translation gives CASISPTGASYNEQFF. The V call is TRBV6-1, the J call TRBJ2-1, with a weak D call TRBD1 (6 bases). V lost 7 bases, J lost 0 bases, and 16 bases lay in between. The CDR3 consists of 16 residues. Germline V gene lookup returns CDR1 MNHNS and CDR2 SASEGT.

This clonotype was seen only a few times. This chain connects TRBV29-1 to TRBJ1-1; possibly TRBD1 for D (6 bases). V was cut by 7 bases and J by 4 bases, with 16 bases left in between. The CDR3 totals 13 residues. CDR1 SQVTM and CDR2 ANQGSEA come from the germline V gene. Written as DNA, the CDR3 is TGCAGCGCAGGACAGAGGTTTGGCACTGAAGCTTTCTTT. It encodes CSAGQRFGTEAFF.

The chain is built from TRBV29-1 and TRBJ1-2, with D maybe TRBD1 (5 bases). V was cut by 6 bases and J by 5 bases, with 19 bases left in between. Germline V gene lookup returns CDR1 SQVTM and CDR2 ANQGSEA. The CDR3 spans 14 residues. CDR3 bases: TGCAGCGTCGGGGGGACCGCCGGTAGTTATGGCTACACCTTC. Translated: CSVGGTAGSYGYTF.

The table lists this clonotype with many counts. The genes are TRBV24-1 and TRBJ1-2, with D possibly matching TRBD1 (5 bases). Trimming took off 3 bases at V and 3 bases at J, with 10 bases between the two ends. CDR1 is KGHDR, CDR2 SFDVKD, per germline. The CDR3 covers 14 residues. The CDR3 DNA reads as TGTGCCACCAGTGATGGCAGGGTAGACTATGGCTACACCTTC. Translated: CATSDGRVDYGYTF.